A single sample is the source of the 21 T cell receptor beta chains below, sequenced in a study of T-cell memory formation after mild COVID-19. Each CDR3 protein gets one entry after TCRdb re-called the 5' RACE reads with MiXCR. This table holds roughly 190,000 distinct CDR3 sequences, roughly 30% found once. The sequenced sample consisted of PBMCs or a T cell subset sorted from them (not recorded which). Source of these receptors: an adult woman who had mild COVID-19 (a few samples of this study predate the infection). Cell type and time point are not known.

There are a few counts of this clonotype. The V and J genes are TRBV12-3 or TRBV12-4 and TRBJ2-2; D unresolved. The length of the CDR3 is 14 residues. V was trimmed by 3 bases and J by 1 base, leaving 6 bases between them. The CDR3 region has the DNA TGTGCCAGCAGTTTGGATAGGAACACCGGGGAGCTGTTTTTT. It translates to CASSLDRNTGELFF.

This clonotype was picked up many times. This chain joins TRBV5-5 and TRBJ1-1; maybe TRBD1 (5 bases). The ends were cut back, 0 bases at V and 0 bases at J, with 12 bases in the middle. The V gene's germline CDR1 is SGHKS and CDR2 YYEKEE (reference sequence). This CDR3 region has 16 residues. The CDR3 reads CASSLGQNLMNTEAFF. The CDR3 nucleotides read TGTGCCAGCAGCTTGGGACAGAATCTCATGAACACTGAAGCTTTCTTT.

This clonotype was counted a few times. The chain combines TRBV5-1 with TRBJ1-1; D gene ambiguous. V lost 1 base and J lost 6, with 10 bases in between. The CDR3 extends over 13 amino acids. CDR1 and CDR2 from the germline V gene are SGHRS and YFSETQ. The CDR3 nucleotides read TGCGCCAGCAGCTTGTTGTCCGGTGCTGAAGCTTTCTTT. Protein: CASSLLSGAEAFF.

The table lists this clonotype with a few counts. This chain joins TRBV28 and TRBJ2-1; 9 positions agree with TRBD2. With 6 bases clipped from V and 4 bases from J, the junction kept 4 bases outside the gene matches. CDR3 size: 14 residues. CDR1 is MDHEN and CDR2 is SYDVKM in the germline V gene. DNA for the CDR3: TGTGCCAGCAGGATGCGGGGGGGGTACAATGAGCAGTTCTTC. Amino acids: CASRMRGGYNEQFF. The full variable domain, completed using reference TRBV28 and TRBJ2-1, is DVKVTQSSRYLVKRTGEKVFLECVQDMDHENMFWYRQDPGLGLRLIYFSYDVKMKEKGDIPEGYSVSREKKERFSLILESASTNQTSMYLCASRMRGGYNEQFFGPGTRLTVL.

The gene calls are TRBV4-1 and TRBJ2-3; D tentatively fits TRBD1 or TRBD2 (5 bases each). Looked up from germline, CDR1 is MGHRA and CDR2 is YSYEKL. V lost 1 base, J lost 2 bases, and 7 bases lay in between. This CDR3 comprises 14 residues. The CDR3 coding sequence is TGCGCCAGCAGCCAAGGGGACGACACAGATACGCAGTATTTT. It codes for CASSQGDDTDTQYF.

In this sample, this clonotype turned up a few times. The chain has TRBV15 and TRBJ1-5; D ambiguous. CDR1 is LNHNV, CDR2 YYDKDF, per germline (reference sequence). V gave up 0 bases and J gave up 1 base, with 4 bases separating them. This CDR3 comprises 14 residues. Here the CDR3 DNA reads TGTGCCACCAGCAGAGAGGGCAGCAATCAGCCCCAGCATTTT. As protein: CATSREGSNQPQHF.

The V call is TRBV7-6, the J call TRBJ2-3; 8 bases fit TRBD2. The J segment lost 0 bases and the V segment lost 5 bases, leaving 4 bases of the junction unmatched. Per germline, CDR1 SGHVS and CDR2 FNYEAQ. CDR3 size: 15 residues. CDR3 sequence reads: CASSNSGGSTDTQYF. In DNA, the CDR3 is TGTGCCAGCAGCAACAGCGGGGGCAGCACAGATACGCAGTATTTT.

V usage is TRBV9 and J usage is TRBJ2-5; D is unclear. CDR1 and CDR2 from the germline V gene are SGDLS and YYNGEE. The CDR3 loop spans 13 amino acids. V was shortened by 0 bases and J by 3 bases, with 6 bases between the two germline ends. The CDR3 DNA sequence: TGTGCCAGCAGCGTAGGTAGTGAAGAGACCCAGTACTTC. It codes for CASSVGSEETQYF.

The chain carries TRBV11-2 and TRBJ1-4; D is ambiguous. The CDR3 has 15 residues. Trimming took 2 bases from V and 0 from J, leaving 7 bases between them. Germline CDR1 and CDR2: SGHAT and FQNNGV. In DNA form, the CDR3 reads TGTGCCAGCAGCTTACGGCCTGCAACTAATGAAAAACTGTTTTTT. Protein: CASSLRPATNEKLFF.

This clonotype was counted a few times. V is TRBV12-3 or TRBV12-4 and J is TRBJ2-5, with D perhaps matching TRBD1 or TRBD2 (5 bases each). CDR3 length: 14 residues. Trimming removed 6 bases from V and 5 bases from J, with 16 bases in between. The CDR3 nucleotides read TGTGCCAGCAGCCTTTCCGGGGCGGACGAGACCCAGTACTTC. Translated, it gives CASSLSGADETQYF.

This clonotype appeared a few times. The V and J genes are TRBV29-1 and TRBJ2-1; possible D gene TRBD2, 5 bases. Germline V gene data show CDR1 as SQVTM and CDR2 as ANQGSEA. The germline V and J ends were trimmed by 0 bases and 4 bases, with 13 bases remaining between them. CDR3 length: 15 amino acids. CDR3 protein: CSVEEVGVRYNEQFF. DNA of the CDR3: TGCAGCGTTGAAGAGGTGGGAGTACGGTACAATGAGCAGTTCTTC.

The chain carries TRBV4-1 and TRBJ2-1; the D gene is possibly TRBD2 (6 bases). V lost 6 bases and J 9 bases, leaving 24 bases between the germline ends. Germline assignment: CDR1 MGHRA and CDR2 YSYEKL. The CDR3 length is 16 residues. The CDR3 DNA reads TGCGCCAGCAGAGACACCCCGGATGCCTTGGGGGGTGAGCAGTTCTTC. It specifies CASRDTPDALGGEQFF.

J is TRBJ2-1 and V is TRBV15; possible D gene TRBD2, 5 bases. V was pared by 0 bases and J by 9 bases, with 9 bases between. CDR3 size: 13 residues. The germline gives CDR1 LNHNV, CDR2 YYDKDF (reference sequence). The CDR3 DNA is TGTGCCACCAGCAGAGATCTCGAGGGTGAGCAGTTCTTC. Translating gives CATSRDLEGEQFF.

In its sample, this clonotype was seen many times. This rearrangement joins TRBV6-6 to TRBJ2-1, with 10 positions matching TRBD2. Germline assignment: CDR1 MNHNY and CDR2 SVGAGI (reference sequence). The trim removed 0 bases at V and 3 bases at J, leaving 5 bases unmatched. The CDR3 is 17 amino acids. For the CDR3, the DNA is TGTGCCAGCAGTTACTCGCCAACTAGCGGGGTCTACAATGAGCAGTTCTTC. It codes for CASSYSPTSGVYNEQFF.

For the CDR3, the DNA is TGTGCCAGCAGTGATCCGAGCGGGGGGGCCTACGAGCAGTACTTC. Protein product: CASSDPSGGAYEQYF. This chain links TRBV5-4 with TRBJ2-7, with 10 nucleotides matching TRBD2. Per germline, CDR1 SGHNT and CDR2 YYREEE (reference sequence). Losses at the gene ends were 5 bases for V and 2 bases for J; bases not matched to a gene: 7. This CDR3 is 15 amino acids long.

This clonotype has a count of ten or more. The chain carries TRBV6-2 or TRBV6-3 and TRBJ2-2, with a tentative D call TRBD2 (5 bases). Trimming stripped 2 bases from V and 3 bases from J, with 16 bases between. This CDR3 comprises 17 residues. Looked up from germline, CDR1 is MNHEY and CDR2 is SVGEGT. CDR3 nucleotide sequence: TGTGCCAGCAGTTACAACTTGGCTAGCAGATACACCGGGGAGCTGTTTTTT. Its protein product is CASSYNLASRYTGELFF.

DNA for the CDR3: TGTGCCAGCAGGGTTGGGATCCTTGATACGCAGTATTTT. Its protein is CASRVGILDTQYF. The V gene is TRBV19, the J gene TRBJ2-3; D may be TRBD1 (5 bases). Germline V gives CDR1 LNHDA, CDR2 SQIVND (reference sequence). V shed 9 bases and J shed 6 bases, with 16 bases lying between them. The CDR3 sequence is 13 residues long.

The chain uses TRBV9 and TRBJ2-3; 8 nucleotides agree with TRBD2. The length of the CDR3 is 18 residues. The germline V gene encodes CDR1 SGDLS and CDR2 YYNGEE. Trimming at V came to 4 bases and at J to 3 bases, leaving 16 bases not matched to a gene. The CDR3 DNA reads as TGTGCCAGCAGCCCCCCAAGTGGTGGACGGGAGGGGACAGATACGCAGTATTTT. Protein: CASSPPSGGREGTDTQYF.

The V call is TRBV5-5, the J call TRBJ1-4; D remains unclear. The CDR3 is made up of 14 amino acids. Trimming removed 3 bases at V and 0 bases at J, with 6 bases between. The germline CDR1 and CDR2 sequences are SGHKS and YYEKEE (reference sequence). CDR3 coding DNA: TGTGCCAGCAGCTGGGATCCAACTAATGAAAAACTGTTTTTT. Amino acids: CASSWDPTNEKLFF.

This clonotype showed up just a few times. The J gene is TRBJ1-5, the V gene TRBV2, with D tentatively TRBD1 (5 bases). This CDR3 comprises 15 residues. Trimming stripped 5 bases from V and 3 bases from J, with 14 bases between. CDR1 and CDR2 from the germline V gene are SNHLY and FYNNEI. The CDR3 protein is CASSRDPQPNQPQHF. CDR3 coding DNA: TGTGCCAGCAGTCGGGACCCCCAACCCAATCAGCCCCAGCATTTT.

The chain recombines TRBV7-9 with TRBJ2-7, with D possibly matching TRBD2 (6 bases). Germline V CDR1 and CDR2: SEHNR, FQNEAQ (reference sequence). V dropped 5 bases and J dropped 3 bases, with 17 bases sitting between them. The CDR3 consists of 15 residues. The CDR3 loop reads CASSMPGRDHYEQYF. The CDR3 DNA reads TGTGCCAGCAGCATGCCCGGGAGAGATCACTACGAGCAGTACTTC.